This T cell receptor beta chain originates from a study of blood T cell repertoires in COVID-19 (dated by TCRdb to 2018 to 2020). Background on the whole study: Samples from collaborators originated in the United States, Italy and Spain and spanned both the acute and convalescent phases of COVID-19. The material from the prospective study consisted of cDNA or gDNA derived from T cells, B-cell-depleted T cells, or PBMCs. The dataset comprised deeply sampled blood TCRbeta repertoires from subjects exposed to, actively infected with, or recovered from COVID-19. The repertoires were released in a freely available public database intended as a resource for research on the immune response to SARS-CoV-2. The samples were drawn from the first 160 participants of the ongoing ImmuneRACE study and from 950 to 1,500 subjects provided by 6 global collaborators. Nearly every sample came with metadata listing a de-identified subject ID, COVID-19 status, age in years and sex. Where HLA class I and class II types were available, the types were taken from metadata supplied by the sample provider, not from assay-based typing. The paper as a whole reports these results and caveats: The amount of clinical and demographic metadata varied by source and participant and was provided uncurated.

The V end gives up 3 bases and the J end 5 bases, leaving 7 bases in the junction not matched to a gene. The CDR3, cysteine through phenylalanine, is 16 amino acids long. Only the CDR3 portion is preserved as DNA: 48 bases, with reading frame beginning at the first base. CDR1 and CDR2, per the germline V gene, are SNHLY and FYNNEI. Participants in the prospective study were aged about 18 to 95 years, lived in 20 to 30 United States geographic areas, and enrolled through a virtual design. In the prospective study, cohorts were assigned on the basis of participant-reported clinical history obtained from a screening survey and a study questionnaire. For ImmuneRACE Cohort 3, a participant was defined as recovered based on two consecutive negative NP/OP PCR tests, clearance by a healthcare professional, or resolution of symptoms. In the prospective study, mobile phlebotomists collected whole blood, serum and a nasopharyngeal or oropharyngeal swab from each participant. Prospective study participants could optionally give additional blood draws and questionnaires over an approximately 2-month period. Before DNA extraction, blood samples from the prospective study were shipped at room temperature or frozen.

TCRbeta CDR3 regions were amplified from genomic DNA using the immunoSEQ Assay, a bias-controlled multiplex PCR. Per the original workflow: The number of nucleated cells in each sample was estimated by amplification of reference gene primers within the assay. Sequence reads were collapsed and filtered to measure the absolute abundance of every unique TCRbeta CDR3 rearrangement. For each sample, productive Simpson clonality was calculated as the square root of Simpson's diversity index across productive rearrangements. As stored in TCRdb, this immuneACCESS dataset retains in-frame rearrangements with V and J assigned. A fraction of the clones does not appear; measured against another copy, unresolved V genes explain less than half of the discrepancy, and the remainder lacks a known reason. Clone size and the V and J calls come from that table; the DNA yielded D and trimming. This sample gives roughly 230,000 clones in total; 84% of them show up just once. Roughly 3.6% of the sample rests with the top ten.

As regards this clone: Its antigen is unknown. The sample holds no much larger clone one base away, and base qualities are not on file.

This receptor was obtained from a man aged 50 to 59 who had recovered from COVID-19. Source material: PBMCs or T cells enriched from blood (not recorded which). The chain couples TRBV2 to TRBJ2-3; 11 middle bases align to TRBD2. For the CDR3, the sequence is CASSEPTSGARDTQYF. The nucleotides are TGTGCCAGCAGTGAGCCGACTAGCGGGGCGAGAGATACGCAGTATTTT.